This T cell receptor (beta chain) was profiled in a study of shared clonotypes between healthy human individuals. Broader study findings: Clonotype sharing among donors was thought likely to change with sequencing depth. Shared clonotypes across all four donors exceeded non-shared ones in generation probability. Memory subsets had estimated richness that was generally smaller than that of naive subsets.

Cells designated naive CD8 were CD45RO-negative and were positively selected for CCR7, with terminally differentiated effector memory CD45RA+ cells excluded. Germline V gives CDR1 LNHDA, CDR2 SQIVND (reference sequence). The CDR3 loop spans 17 amino acids. V trimming: 5 bases; J trimming: 3 bases; junction bases outside the gene matches: 11. Notes on this clone: Its specificity is not known.

Some clones are missing from TCRdb's copy, which holds only in-frame ones; the method was immunoSEQ multiplex PCR. Of about 700,000 clones listed, just over 90% are singletons. The source is a man aged 30 to 45 in good health. The sample taken for sequencing was naive CD8+ T cells sorted from blood. The rearrangement links TRBV19 to TRBJ2-3; 10 bases are shared with TRBD2. CDR3 sequence: CASSRADSGRLTDTQYF. CDR3 DNA sequence: TGTGCCAGTAGTCGGGCTGATAGCGGGAGGCTGACAGATACGCAGTATTTT. Supplemented by reference TRBV19 and TRBJ2-3, the full variable domain reads DGGITQSPKYLFRKEGQNVTLSCEQNLNHDAMYWYRQDPGQGLRLIYYSQIVNDFQKGDIAEGYSVSREKKESFPLTVTSAQKNPTAFYLCASSRADSGRLTDTQYFGPGTRLTVL.